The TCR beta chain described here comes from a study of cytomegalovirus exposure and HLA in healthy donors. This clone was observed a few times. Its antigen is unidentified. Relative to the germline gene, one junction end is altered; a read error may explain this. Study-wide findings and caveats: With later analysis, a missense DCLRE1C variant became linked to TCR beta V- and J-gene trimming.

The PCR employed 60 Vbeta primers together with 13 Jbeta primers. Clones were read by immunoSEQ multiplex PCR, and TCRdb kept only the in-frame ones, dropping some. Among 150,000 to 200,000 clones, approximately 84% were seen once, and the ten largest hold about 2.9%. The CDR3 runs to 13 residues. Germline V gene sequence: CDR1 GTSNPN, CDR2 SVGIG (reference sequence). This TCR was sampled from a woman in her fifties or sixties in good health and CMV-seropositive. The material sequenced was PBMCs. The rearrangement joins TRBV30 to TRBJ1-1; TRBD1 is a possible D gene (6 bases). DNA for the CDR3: TGTGCCTGGAGTGCCTCTATGTTACCTCGGGGGGCGTTT. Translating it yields CAWSASMLPRGAF.